These 11 T cell receptor beta chains share one sample of origin, sequenced in a study of CXCR3-negative and CXCR3-positive naive CD8 T cells. Each TRB cDNA library was prepared by 5' RACE (with UMI labels). From the 5' RACE reads, TCRdb lists one entry per CDR3 protein and no DNA. The sample shows 8,800 or so distinct CDR3 sequences, and over 2% sits with its ten largest clones. Specimen: naive CXCR3- CD8+ T cells from blood. Subset described: CD45RO-CCR7+CD27+CD95- naive CD8+ T cells lacking CXCR3 (TNR3-). These receptor sequences come from a human donor in good health. Some clones in this sample may be carry-over from other donors' samples.

By frequency, this clonotype is medium-sized. This sequence joins TRBV29-1 and TRBJ1-2. The CDR3 is 12 amino acids. CDR1 is SQVTM, CDR2 ANQGSEA, per germline. The CDR3 region is CSVEDKSYGYTF.

The chain employs TRBV29-1 and TRBJ2-5; the TCRdb call, TRBD1, lacks DNA for checking. The CDR3 extends over 17 amino acids. CDR1 SQVTM and CDR2 ANQGSEA come from the germline V gene. CDR3 loop: CSVEPWGDRGQQETQYF. Variable domain in full (rest from reference TRBV29-1 and TRBJ2-5): SAVISQKPSRDICQRGTSLTIQCQVDSQVTMMFWYRQQPGQSLTLIATANQGSEATYESGFVIDKFPISRPNLTFSTLTVSNMSPEDSSIYLCSVEPWGDRGQQETQYFGPGTRLLVL.

The V gene is TRBV12-5, the J gene TRBJ2-1; TCRdb gives TRBD1 as the D gene, but with no DNA this cannot be confirmed. The germline V gene encodes CDR1 LGHNT and CDR2 FRNRAP. This CDR3 is 16 amino acids long. The chain's CDR3 is CASGLVPKDRDNEQFF. The complete variable domain, with remaining parts taken from reference TRBV12-5 and TRBJ2-1, reads DARVTQTPRHKVTEMGQEVTMRCQPILGHNTVFWYRQTMMQGLELLAYFRNRAPLDDSGMPKDRFSAEMPDATLATLKIQPSEPRDSAVYFCASGLVPKDRDNEQFFGPGTRLTVL.

The chain is built from TRBV2 and TRBJ2-3; TCRdb's D call of TRBD2 is untestable without DNA. This CDR3 region has 15 residues. Germline CDR1 is SNHLY and CDR2 is FYNNEI. The chain's CDR3 is CASLMGPAGADTQYF.

This chain uses TRBV23-1 with TRBJ2-7; TCRdb indicates TRBD2, and absent DNA this call remains unverified. TRBV23-1 is labeled an ORF, and its function is uncertain. CDR3 length: 14 amino acids. CDR3 loop: CASSRTSGTYEQYF.

This clonotype registers medium-sized (0.01 to 0.1%) by frequency. The J gene is TRBJ1-4, the V gene TRBV29-1. The CDR3 runs 14 residues. CDR1 SQVTM and CDR2 ANQGSEA come from the germline V gene. The CDR3 region is CSVLKGSRNEKLFF.

This clonotype shows up as medium-sized (0.01 to 0.1%) by frequency. CDR3: CASSPEGSRAEQYF. This sequence joins TRBV7-8 and TRBJ2-7; TCRdb selects TRBD2, and the lack of DNA leaves this call unchecked. The CDR3 totals 14 residues. CDR1 is SGHVS and CDR2 is FQNEAQ in the germline V gene.

This clonotype is called medium-sized based on its frequency. The genes are TRBV5-1 and TRBJ2-1; TCRdb designates TRBD1, a call that cannot be tested without DNA. CDR1 and CDR2 (germline): SGHRS, YFSETQ. This CDR3 is 18 amino acids long. The CDR3 region is CASSQVPTGVGSYNEQFF.

This chain links TRBV20-1 with TRBJ1-3. CDR3 length equals 13 residues. Germline V gene data show CDR1 as DFQATT and CDR2 as SNEGSKA (reference sequence). CDR3 protein: CSAERGTGNTIYF.

This clonotype registers medium-sized by frequency. The chain has TRBV29-1 and TRBJ2-7; no DNA is available, so the TRBD2 call from TCRdb remains unchecked. This CDR3 region has 12 residues. Germline V gives CDR1 SQVTM, CDR2 ANQGSEA. The CDR3 sequence is CSVAASGYEQYF.

The chain carries TRBV21-1 and TRBJ1-4. TRBV21-1 is termed a pseudogene. The CDR3 contains 12 residues. CDR3 in amino acids: CASSKADEKLFF.